Below, 5 T cell receptor beta chains from the same sample are listed, as sequenced in a study of cytomegalovirus exposure and HLA in healthy donors (dated by TCRdb to about 2017). Receptor libraries were prepared by the immunoSEQ multiplex PCR assay. For the multiplex PCR, a mixture combining 60 forward primers for TCR Vbeta segments and 13 reverse primers for TCR Jbeta segments was used. TCRdb's version of the immuneACCESS table is confined to in-frame rearrangements and falls short of the full clone set. An unresolved V gene accounts for under half of the shortfall where checked; the remainder is of unknown origin. The sample table lists 100,000 or so clones, 63% of them with a count of one. Of the sample, around 5% is held by the ten largest clones. The sequencing input was PBMCs. The receptors were gathered from a human donor in good health.

This clone was detected only once. The genes are TRBV18 and TRBJ2-5; D gene uncertain. The V end was cut by 0 bases, the J end by 4 bases, with 9 bases between. Germline values: CDR1 KGHSH, CDR2 LQKENI. The CDR3 has 14 amino acids. The CDR3 is CASSPPSQRETQYF. The CDR3 coding sequence is TGTGCCAGCTCACCACCGTCACAAAGAGAGACCCAGTACTTC.

This chain links TRBV15 with TRBJ2-1; 14 positions match TRBD2. The CDR3 runs 14 residues. After removal of 9 bases from V and 8 bases from J, the junction contained 6 bases not matched to a gene. The V gene's germline CDR1 is LNHNV and CDR2 YYDKDF (reference sequence). Here the CDR3 reads CATAGLAGVDEQFF. The CDR3 DNA reads as TGTGCCACGGCGGGACTAGCGGGAGTTGATGAGCAGTTCTTC.

The V gene is TRBV27, the J gene TRBJ1-5; 11 nucleotides line up with TRBD1. V lost 6 bases, J lost 6 bases, and 10 bases stayed unmatched. The CDR3 spans 16 residues. From germline, CDR1 is MNHEY and CDR2 SMNVEV (reference sequence). As DNA, the CDR3 is TGTGCCAGCAGGCCCTCTACCGGGACAGGGGGTCAGCCCCAGCATTTT. Its translation: CASRPSTGTGGQPQHF.

The chain recombines TRBV10-3 with TRBJ2-1; 9 positions agree with TRBD2. This CDR3 has 13 amino acids. Germline CDR1 reads ENHRY; CDR2 reads SYGVKD. V trimming: 9 bases; J trimming: 5 bases; junction bases outside the gene matches: 5. The chain's CDR3 is CAIRTSENNEQFF. The CDR3 region has the DNA TGTGCCATAAGGACTAGCGAGAACAATGAGCAGTTCTTC.

This chain joins TRBV7-2 and TRBJ2-1; 12 nucleotides agree with TRBD2. This CDR3 has 13 amino acids. Unmatched junction bases numbered 4, after V lost 4 bases and J lost 12 bases. Germline CDR1 SGHTA, CDR2 FQGNSA. CDR3 DNA sequence: TGTGCCAGCAGCTCATCTAGCGGGAGGGGGCAGTTCTTC. This codes for CASSSSSGRGQFF.